This T cell receptor beta chain was observed in a study of graft-versus-host responses after intestinal transplantation. At the level of the study: Isolated intestinal, liver-intestinal, or multivisceral transplants had been given to the recipients. Points from the study as a whole: Analysis identified GvH clones in recipient marrow, with some appearing first in ileum or blood. Those patients showing graft-donor T cell macrochimerism displayed high graft-versus-host to host-versus-graft clonal ratios in allografts.

About this clone itself: Its antigen is not identified.

With 4 bases clipped from V and 7 bases from J, the junction kept 6 bases outside the gene matches. The germline CDR1 and CDR2 sequences are LNHDA and SQIVND (reference sequence). CDR3 size: 15 residues. The table came from immunoSEQ multiplex PCR; TCRdb's copy has only in-frame clones and leaves some out. The repertoire holds some 79,000 clones, with roughly nine tenths as singletons. The clonotype comes from a human donor who received an intestinal transplant. The J gene is TRBJ2-1, the V gene TRBV19; 11 bases match TRBD2. The sample consisted of unstimulated CD4+ T cells sorted from spleen or lymph node cells, taken before intestinal transplant. The CDR3 region is CASSTLAGGVNEQFF. As DNA, the CDR3 is TGTGCCAGTAGTACCCTAGCGGGAGGAGTGAATGAGCAGTTCTTC. Full variable domain (rest looked up from reference TRBV19 and TRBJ2-1): DGGITQSPKYLFRKEGQNVTLSCEQNLNHDAMYWYRQDPGQGLRLIYYSQIVNDFQKGDIAEGYSVSREKKESFPLTVTSAQKNPTAFYLCASSTLAGGVNEQFFGPGTRLTVL.